This T cell receptor beta chain was sequenced during a study of control samples from healthy donors and cancer patients. Clones were sequenced by immunoSEQ multiplex PCR, and TCRdb holds only the in-frame ones, with some missing. The sample includes fewer than 50,000 clones, approximately 92% of them seen just once. Trimming at V came to 6 bases and at J to 5 bases, leaving 11 bases not matched to a gene. The CDR3 has 15 amino acids. Per the germline V gene, CDR1 is MNHEY and CDR2 is SVGEGT. There are a few counts of this clone. This rearrangement joins TRBV6-2 or TRBV6-3 to TRBJ1-1; 8 positions match TRBD1. Sequences were obtained from PBMCs. This clonotype originated in a man in his thirties or forties with colorectal cancer. CDR3 coding DNA: TGTGCCAGCAGCCCTGTTGGCAGGGGGCAAACTGAAGCTTTCTTT. The encoded protein is CASSPVGRGQTEAFF.